Below are 29 T cell receptor beta chains sequenced from a single sample in a study of OX40 agonist ivuxolimab in advanced cancers. Library generation was performed with the immunoSEQ multiplex PCR assay. This is the immuneACCESS table as TCRdb keeps it, with only in-frame sequences that have V and J called. A part of the clones is gone; compared with another copy, unresolved V genes explain less than half, and the rest is unexplained. This sample is represented by 50,000 to 60,000 clones; 80% to 90% of them were singletons. The ten largest clones take up roughly 5% of the sample. The sequencing used CD4+ or CD8+ T cells sorted from blood, collected in a trial of the OX40 agonist ivuxolimab. These receptors came from an adult with an advanced solid tumor such as melanoma, head and neck, liver or kidney cancer.

A single count supports this clone. This chain links TRBV30 with TRBJ2-1; TRBD2 might be the D (6 bases). This CDR3 region has 14 residues. V lost 0 bases and J 5 bases, leaving 11 bases between the germline ends. The V gene's germline CDR1 is GTSNPN and CDR2 SVGIG (reference sequence). Here the CDR3 DNA reads TGTGCCTGGAGTGTACGTAAGCGGGACAATGAGCAGTTCTTC. This gives the protein CAWSVRKRDNEQFF.

The chain recombines TRBV6-5 with TRBJ2-1, with a tentative D call TRBD1 (5 bases). Germline V gives CDR1 MNHEY, CDR2 SVGAGI. The CDR3 contains 12 residues. The V and J ends lost 4 bases and 6 bases respectively, with 7 bases between them. The DNA for the CDR3 is TGTGCCAGCAGTTCGCAGGGCAATGAGCAGTTCTTC. Translation: CASSSQGNEQFF.

The V call is TRBV6-5, the J call TRBJ2-2; no definite D call. The CDR3 runs 14 residues. Germline-derived CDR1 and CDR2 are MNHEY and SVGAGI. V lost 2 bases, J lost 3 bases, and 7 bases lay in between. CDR3: CASSYVLDTGELFF. The CDR3, as DNA: TGTGCCAGCAGTTACGTCTTGGACACCGGGGAGCTGTTTTTT.

This sequence joins TRBV7-2 and TRBJ2-7; 7 bases align to TRBD2. CDR1 SGHTA and CDR2 FQGNSA come from the germline V gene. V shed 6 bases, J shed 9 bases, and the junction held 11 bases outside the gene matches. The CDR3 has 13 residues. For the CDR3, the DNA is TGTGCCAGCAGGAACGGGACTACCCGGGGGCAGTACTTC. Residues: CASRNGTTRGQYF.

The chain combines TRBV11-3 with TRBJ2-2; a weak D match, TRBD1 (6 bases). Trimming cost V 5 bases and J 7 bases, with 14 bases left between them. Germline V gene data show CDR1 as SGHNT and CDR2 as YENEEA. This CDR3 is 14 amino acids long. CDR3 sequence (DNA): TGTGCCAGCAGCCAAAGGGGGTCGGTCGGGGAGCTGTTTTTT. Amino acid sequence: CASSQRGSVGELFF.

V usage is TRBV9 and J usage is TRBJ1-4, with TRBD1 as a possible D gene (5 bases). The CDR3 has 16 residues. Germline CDR1 and CDR2: SGDLS and YYNGEE. Deletions cut 4 bases from V and 7 bases from J, with 20 bases between. CDR3 loop: CASSPYEGPSTEKLFF. CDR3 bases: TGTGCCAGCAGCCCCTACGAGGGGCCCTCAACTGAAAAACTGTTTTTT.

The genes are TRBV7-2 and TRBJ2-6, with D possibly TRBD2 on 5 matching bases. The CDR3 covers 15 residues. V dropped 0 bases and J dropped 2 bases, with 5 bases sitting between them. Germline lookup yields CDR1 SGHTA and CDR2 FQGNSA. The CDR3 nucleotides are TGTGCCAGCAGCTTAGCCGGGGCTGGGGCCAACGTCCTGACTTTC. As protein: CASSLAGAGANVLTF.

This chain links TRBV27 with TRBJ2-2; possibly TRBD1 or TRBD2 for D (6 bases each). The ends were cut back, 3 bases at V and 4 bases at J, with 15 bases in the middle. The CDR3 sequence is 16 residues long. Per the germline V gene, CDR1 is MNHEY and CDR2 is SMNVEV (reference sequence). The CDR3 DNA follows: TGTGCCAGCAGTTTCGCCGGGGGCCGGGGCACCGGGGAGCTGTTTTTT. Translating it yields CASSFAGGRGTGELFF.

DNA of the CDR3: TGTGCCAGCAGTTTCACTAGCGGGAGGGCAGAGACCCAGTACTTC. Encoded protein: CASSFTSGRAETQYF. The rearrangement joins TRBV6-5 to TRBJ2-5; 13 bases fit TRBD2. CDR3 length: 15 residues. CDR1 and CDR2 from the germline V gene are MNHEY and SVGAGI. V trimming: 4 bases; J trimming: 4 bases; junction bases outside the gene matches: 3.

This clone was observed a handful of times. The chain couples TRBV7-2 to TRBJ1-1, with D unresolved. In germline, CDR1 is SGHTA, CDR2 FQGNSA. V was shortened by 0 bases and J by 3 bases, with 5 bases between the two germline ends. The CDR3 runs 13 residues. This CDR3 reads CASSLAEDTEAFF. The CDR3 DNA sequence: TGTGCCAGCAGCTTAGCAGAGGACACTGAAGCTTTCTTT.

The chain is built from TRBV12-2 and TRBJ2-3; the table calls TRBD2, which could not be checked here. TRBV12-2 is a known pseudogene. The CDR3 runs 15 residues. CDR3 amino acids: CASRFHLILADTQYF. CDR3 coding DNA: TGTGCAAGTCGCTTCCACCTGATACTAGCAGATACGCAGTATTTT.

The CDR3 DNA reads as TGCGCCAGCAGCCAAGAAGGGGGAAATCAAGAGACCCAGTACTTC. Amino acid sequence: CASSQEGGNQETQYF. The gene calls are TRBV4-3 and TRBJ2-5, with a weak D call TRBD1 (6 bases). Germline values: CDR1 LGHNA, CDR2 YSLEER. CDR3 length: 15 residues. Trimming left V 0 bases short and J 2 bases short, with 10 bases between.

For the CDR3, the DNA is TGTGCCAGCAGCTTCGGCGGGGAAAGCTCCTACAATGAGCAGTTCTTC. Its protein product is CASSFGGESSYNEQFF. The chain joins TRBV7-3 to TRBJ2-1; possibly TRBD2 for D (6 bases). The CDR3 covers 16 residues. Looked up from germline, CDR1 is SGHTA and CDR2 is FQGTGA. The V end was cut by 3 bases, the J end by 0 bases, with 12 bases between.

V usage is TRBV2 and J usage is TRBJ1-4, with 7 bases identical to TRBD1. Looked up from germline, CDR1 is SNHLY and CDR2 is FYNNEI. The CDR3 has 13 amino acids. Germline trimming cut 6 bases from V and 8 bases from J; bases unmatched to any gene: 6. CDR3 in amino acids: CASRIDRVEKLFF. Here the CDR3 DNA reads TGTGCCAGCAGAATAGACAGGGTCGAAAAACTGTTTTTT.

The chain recombines TRBV28 with TRBJ1-1; D not certain. CDR3 size: 13 residues. Germline V CDR1 and CDR2: MDHEN, SYDVKM. V was trimmed by 7 bases and J by 1 base, leaving 10 bases between them. CDR3 loop: CASMRSQNTEAFF. In DNA form, the CDR3 reads TGTGCCAGCATGCGGTCTCAGAACACTGAAGCTTTCTTT.

This clone is a singleton in its sample. J is TRBJ2-6 and V is TRBV28; D could derive from TRBD1 or TRBD2 (6 bases each). V gave up 5 bases and J gave up 0 bases, with 11 bases separating them. This CDR3 has 16 residues. CDR1 is MDHEN and CDR2 is SYDVKM in the germline V gene. The CDR3 loop is CASSPGASSGANVLTF. The CDR3 bases are TGTGCCAGCAGTCCGGGGGCCTCCTCTGGGGCCAACGTCCTGACTTTC.

This chain links TRBV18 with TRBJ1-5; the D is unclear. The germline CDR1 and CDR2 sequences are KGHSH and LQKENI. Trimming took off 3 bases at V and 1 base at J, with 7 bases between the two ends. This CDR3 region has 14 residues. The DNA of the CDR3 is TGTGCCAGCTCACCTTCCGGGAGCAATCAGCCCCAGCATTTT. Translation: CASSPSGSNQPQHF.

The chain couples TRBV7-9 to TRBJ1-1; TRBD1 aligns across 7 bases. The V and J ends lost 3 bases and 5 bases, in that order; junction bases with no gene match: 3. Looked up from germline, CDR1 is SEHNR and CDR2 is FQNEAQ (reference sequence). The CDR3 loop spans 13 amino acids. CDR3 sequence (DNA): TGTGCCAGCAGCTTGAAACAGGGGACTGAAGCTTTCTTT. Encoded protein: CASSLKQGTEAFF.

This chain connects TRBV18 to TRBJ2-2; D perhaps matches TRBD2 (5 bases). The CDR3 consists of 14 residues. Trimming cost V 3 bases and J 6 bases, with 11 bases left between them. The germline V gene encodes CDR1 KGHSH and CDR2 LQKENI. The CDR3 is CASSPIAISGELFF. CDR3 DNA sequence: TGTGCCAGCTCACCTATAGCGATATCCGGGGAGCTGTTTTTT.

The rearrangement uses TRBV2 and TRBJ2-3, with unresolved D. CDR3 length: 12 amino acids. The V gene's germline CDR1 is SNHLY and CDR2 FYNNEI. V was pared by 6 bases and J by 0 bases, with 4 bases between. The CDR3 DNA reads as TGTGCCAGCAGGGTCAGCACAGATACGCAGTATTTT. This codes for CASRVSTDTQYF. The variable domain in full, completed from reference TRBV2 and TRBJ2-3, reads EPEVTQTPSHQVTQMGQEVILRCVPISNHLYFYWYRQILGQKVEFLVSFYNNEISEKSEIFDDQFSVERPDGSNFTLKIRSTKLEDSAMYFCASRVSTDTQYFGPGTRLTVL.

The chain is built from TRBV7-9 and TRBJ1-3, with TRBD1 matching 7 bases. CDR3 length: 15 amino acids. V lost 4 bases to trimming and J lost 7 bases; unmatched junction nucleotides: 10. CDR1 is SEHNR and CDR2 is FQNEAQ in the germline V gene (reference sequence). The CDR3 nucleotides read TGTGCCAGCAGCTATTCGGGACAGTCCAGGAACACCATATATTTT. This encodes CASSYSGQSRNTIYF.

The chain joins TRBV28 to TRBJ2-1; D gene unclear. The germline V gene has CDR1 MDHEN and CDR2 SYDVKM. V lost 7 bases, J lost 4 bases, and 17 bases lay in between. The CDR3 extends over 15 amino acids. The CDR3 DNA sequence: TGTGCCAGCATTTCACAAGGCGAACATTACAATGAGCAGTTCTTC. It is translated as CASISQGEHYNEQFF.

The chain has TRBV5-1 and TRBJ2-7; the match to TRBD1 covers 7 bases. CDR3 length equals 14 residues. Germline-derived CDR1 and CDR2 are SGHRS and YFSETQ. Germline trimming cut 5 bases from V and 0 bases from J; bases unmatched to any gene: 5. The CDR3 reads CASSFQGDSYEQYF. The CDR3 DNA reads TGCGCCAGCAGTTTCCAGGGGGACTCCTACGAGCAGTACTTC.

This clone was detected a few times. This chain links TRBV7-9 with TRBJ2-7; tentative D call: TRBD2 (5 bases). Per germline, CDR1 SEHNR and CDR2 FQNEAQ (reference sequence). The ends were cut back, 2 bases at V and 5 bases at J, with 10 bases in the middle. The CDR3 length is 13 residues. Written as DNA, the CDR3 is TGTGCCAGCAGCTTAAGCGGAGGTGACGAGCAGTACTTC. It yields the protein CASSLSGGDEQYF.

V and J are TRBV27 and TRBJ2-6, with D uncertain. The ends were cut back, 6 bases at V and 3 bases at J, with 6 bases in the middle. The CDR3 totals 13 residues. Looked up from germline, CDR1 is MNHEY and CDR2 is SMNVEV (reference sequence). CDR3 region: CASRRYGANVLTF. CDR3 DNA: TGTGCCAGCAGAAGGTATGGGGCCAACGTCCTGACTTTC.

The J gene is TRBJ1-1, the V gene TRBV11-2; weak D call: TRBD1 (6 bases). Germline CDR1 is SGHAT and CDR2 is FQNNGV. The ends were cut back, 5 bases at V and 3 bases at J, with 13 bases in the middle. The CDR3 totals 14 residues. CDR3 in DNA: TGTGCCAGCAGCCAACAGGGCAGGGACACTGAAGCTTTCTTT. This sequence encodes CASSQQGRDTEAFF.

This chain connects TRBV28 to TRBJ2-7, with TRBD2 matching 8 bases. V was clipped by 6 bases and J by 1 base; unmatched bases: 5. This CDR3 has 14 residues. Germline V gene sequence: CDR1 MDHEN, CDR2 SYDVKM. The CDR3 DNA reads TGTGCCAGCAGCCGGGGGGGCCTTTCCTACGAGCAGTACTTC. It specifies CASSRGGLSYEQYF.

The chain combines TRBV5-6 with TRBJ1-2; tentatively, D is TRBD1 (6 bases). This CDR3 has 18 residues. The V gene lost 0 bases and the J gene lost 3 bases, with 21 bases spanning the gap. Per germline, CDR1 SGHDT and CDR2 YYEEEE. The CDR3 DNA is TGTGCCAGCAGCTTGGGACAGGTAAAAAGAAGGCGATACTATGGCTACACCTTC. It encodes CASSLGQVKRRRYYGYTF.

The chain couples TRBV6-5 to TRBJ1-4; D is uncertain. V lost 4 bases and J lost 0, with 9 bases in between. The length of the CDR3 is 15 residues. CDR1 is MNHEY, CDR2 SVGAGI, per germline. CDR3: CASSFGFSTNEKLFF. In DNA form, the CDR3 reads TGTGCCAGCAGTTTTGGGTTCTCAACTAATGAAAAACTGTTTTTT.